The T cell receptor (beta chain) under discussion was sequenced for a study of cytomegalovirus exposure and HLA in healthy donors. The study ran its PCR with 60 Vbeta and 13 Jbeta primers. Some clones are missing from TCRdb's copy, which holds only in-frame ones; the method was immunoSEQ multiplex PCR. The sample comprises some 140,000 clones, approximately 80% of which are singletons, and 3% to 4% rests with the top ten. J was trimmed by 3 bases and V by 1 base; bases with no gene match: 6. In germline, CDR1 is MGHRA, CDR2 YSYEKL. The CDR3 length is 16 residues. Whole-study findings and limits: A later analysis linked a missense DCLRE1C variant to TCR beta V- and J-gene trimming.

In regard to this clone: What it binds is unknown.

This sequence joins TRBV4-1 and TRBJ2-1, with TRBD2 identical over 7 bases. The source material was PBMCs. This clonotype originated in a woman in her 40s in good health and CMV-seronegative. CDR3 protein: CASSQGGASGYNEQFF. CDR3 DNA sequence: TGCGCCAGCAGCCAAGGTGGGGCTAGCGGCTACAATGAGCAGTTCTTC.